This T cell receptor (beta chain) derives from a study of shared clonotypes between healthy human individuals. Of note for this clone: Its specificity is unknown.

Overall study results and limits: Sample collection involved blood only; tissue repertoires are likely different. Generation probability values for non-shared clonotypes were lower than those for clonotypes shared by all four donors.

Data came from immunoSEQ multiplex PCR; TCRdb stores just in-frame clones and leaves some out. The sample carries around 2.5 million clones, 93% recorded once. The TCR originated in a young man in good health. Some clones in this sample may be carry-over from other donors' samples. Material: naive CD4+ T cells from PBMCs. Specified subset: CD45RA+ positively selected.

The CDR3 DNA reads as TGCGCCAGCAGCTTCCAACTAGCGGGTCGCAACGAGCAGTACTTC. As protein: CASSFQLAGRNEQYF. The gene calls are TRBV5-1 and TRBJ2-7; 9 bases are shared with TRBD2. With V trimmed by 2 bases and J by 5 bases, 8 bases remained unmatched. Per the germline V gene, CDR1 is SGHRS and CDR2 is YFSETQ. This CDR3 spans 15 amino acids.